This T cell receptor (beta chain) was identified during a study of blood T cell repertoires in COVID-19 (dated by TCRdb to 2018 to 2020). In terms of the full investigation: Samples covering the acute and convalescent phases of COVID-19 were provided by collaborators in the United States, Italy and Spain. A freely available public database, intended as a resource for researchers studying the immune response to SARS-CoV-2, is where the repertoires were released. The material from the prospective study consisted of cDNA or gDNA derived from T cells, B-cell-depleted T cells, or PBMCs. Subjects who had been exposed to COVID-19, were actively infected with it, or had recovered from it provided the deeply sampled blood TCRbeta repertoires that made up the dataset. A de-identified subject ID, COVID-19 status, age in years and sex were almost always included in the sample metadata. Where HLA class I and class II types were available, the types were taken from metadata supplied by the sample provider, not from assay-based typing. The samples were drawn from two sources: the first 160 participants of the ongoing ImmuneRACE study, and 950 to 1,500 subjects contributed by 6 global collaborators. Summary of the overall study and its limitations: The amount of clinical and demographic metadata varied by source and participant and was provided uncurated.

TCRbeta CDR3 regions were amplified from genomic DNA using the immunoSEQ Assay, a bias-controlled multiplex PCR. The source study handled its data this way. Within the assay, amplification of reference gene primers was used to estimate how many nucleated cells each sample contained. To quantify the absolute abundance of each unique TCRbeta CDR3 rearrangement, sequence reads were collapsed and filtered. Productive Simpson clonality was computed per sample as the square root of Simpson's diversity index over productive rearrangements. TCRdb stores this immuneACCESS table with in-frame sequences only. Part of the clones is absent; in the studies checked, under half of the shortfall reflects unresolved V genes, and no reason is known for the rest. V and J calls and clone size come straight from that table; D and trimming were deduced from the DNA. Present in this sample are about 180,000 clones, approximately 80% of which were seen just once. Around an eighth of the sample rests with the top ten.

Of note for this clone: Its antigen has not been determined. No base qualities exist here, and no much larger clone lies one base off it.

Participants in the prospective study were enrolled through a virtual design, were aged about 18 to 90 years, and lived in about two dozen United States geographic areas. In the prospective study, cohorts were assigned on the basis of participant-reported clinical history obtained from a screening survey and a study questionnaire. Exposed participants had been in contact, within 2 weeks of entering the study, with a person who had a PCR-confirmed or clinician-diagnosed case of COVID-19. Each participant in the prospective study had whole blood, serum and a nasopharyngeal or oropharyngeal swab collected by mobile phlebotomists. Prospective study participants could optionally give additional blood draws and questionnaires over a roughly 2-month period. Before DNA extraction, blood samples from the prospective study were shipped at room temperature or frozen. The clonotype comes from a man aged 55 to 70 who had been exposed to COVID-19. Sequencing was done on a sample of PBMCs or T cells enriched from blood (not recorded which).

The CDR3 is CASTRGSGRRGGGTDTQYF. The nucleotide sequence reads TGTGCCAGCACCCGAGGGAGCGGGAGGCGGGGCGGAGGCACAGATACGCAGTATTTT. Recombination joined TRBV2 with TRBJ2-3; 9 bases in between match TRBD2. From its cysteine to its phenylalanine, the CDR3 spans 19 amino acids. CDR3 DNA only is kept here, 57 bases in frame from base 1. Taken from the germline V gene, the CDR1 and CDR2 loops are SNHLY and FYNNEI. V ends up 7 bases short and J 1 base short, with an unmatched junction base count of 18.